This T cell receptor (beta chain) comes out of a study of regulatory T cells in long-lasting Graves disease. Study in general: To qualify as persistent, Graves' disease required over 5 years of antithyroid drugs with positive TSH receptor antibodies. Study-wide points: The small sample size may have reduced accuracy.

Remarks on this clonotype: Its antigen remains unknown.

Time point given: persistent/refractory GD, antithyroid drugs over 5 years with positive TRAb. PBMC-extracted RNA yielded the TCR library. To make TCR beta libraries, researchers used iRepertoire HTBI primers and Arm-PCR of CDR3 regions. TCRdb called the multiplex PCR reads again in MiXCR, with one record for every CDR3 protein. Here the sample spans 450,000 or so distinct CDR3 sequences, around 21% being singletons. With 5 bases removed from V and 12 bases from J, the gap between germline ends came to 8 bases. This CDR3 has 11 amino acids. The germline CDR1 and CDR2 sequences are SGHAT and FQNNGV. The TCR sequence derives from a female donor with Graves disease. V gene TRBV11-2 combines with J gene TRBJ1-6, with a possible D match to TRBD1 (5 bases). This specimen consisted of peripheral blood mononuclear cells (PBMCs), obtained when the disease was refractory, from a patient treated with antithyroid drugs. As DNA, the CDR3 is TGTGCCAGCAGCCCCCAGGGACCCCTCCACTTT. Translated, it gives CASSPQGPLHF.